This TCR beta chain was sequenced during a study of cytomegalovirus exposure and HLA in healthy donors. The study, taken as a whole, reports: Earlier analysis looked at TCR beta V segments, and most were productive about 90% or about 30% of the time. Reports showed the classifier diagnosing cytomegalovirus status with high specificity and sensitivity. Cytomegalovirus-associated TCR beta chains were listed, numbering some 180. Rates of TCR association differed by HLA locus in a later analysis, with DRB1 highest and HLA-C lowest.

A remark on this clone: Its antigen is unknown.

This CDR3 contains 13 residues. The V end was cut by 2 bases, the J end by 7 bases, with 11 bases between. Germline-derived CDR1 and CDR2 are MNHEY and SVGAGI. In the PCR, 60 Vbeta and 13 Jbeta primers were used. Libraries were prepared by immunoSEQ multiplex PCR; TCRdb keeps only in-frame clonotypes and omits some of them. Of 92,000 or so clones listed, less than 80% are singletons. What was sequenced was PBMCs. This TCR came from a woman in her 50s in good health and CMV-seropositive. J is TRBJ1-1 and V is TRBV6-5, with D unresolved. This CDR3 reads CASSYGVKGEAFF. The CDR3 DNA reads TGTGCCAGCAGTTACGGAGTTAAAGGTGAAGCTTTCTTT.